The sequence of this TCR beta chain was determined in a study of STAT5B mutations in CD4+ large granular lymphocyte leukemia. Study outcomes and limitations: Patient CD4-sorted repertoires stayed more clonal than healthy ones after leukemic-clone removal. TRBV06-family usage was enriched in top patient clones (8/27) versus controls (2/35).

Comment on this clone: No antigen is known for it.

Method: immunoSEQ multiplex PCR; TCRdb's copy keeps in-frame clones and lacks some. The sample holds 30,000 to 40,000 clones, 65% to 70% seen once. The CDR3 runs 12 residues. Germline loops: CDR1 SGHRS, CDR2 YFSETQ. The V and J ends lost 5 bases and 9 bases respectively, with 12 bases between them. V gene TRBV5-1 combines with J gene TRBJ2-1; maybe TRBD2 (6 bases). This receptor was obtained from a human donor in good health. Sequencing used CD4+ T cells from blood buffy coats. The CDR3, as DNA: TGCGCCAGCAGGGCTAGCGAAGGTGAGCAGTTCTTC. Residues: CASRASEGEQFF.